This TCR beta chain came from a study of technical replicates of blood from several donors. The method was immunoSEQ multiplex PCR; TCRdb's version includes in-frame clones alone and lacks a portion of them. The sample holds tens of thousands of clones, 92% seen once. The germline V gene encodes CDR1 LGHNA and CDR2 YSLEER. The CDR3 is 15 amino acids. The V gene end was trimmed by 2 bases and the J gene end by 4 bases; junction bases not matched to a gene: 5. This sequence originates from a human donor in good health. Some clones in this sample may be carry-over from other donors' samples. The V gene is TRBV4-3, the J gene TRBJ2-7, with 10 positions matching TRBD1. Sequencing input: PBMCs. The CDR3, as DNA: TGCGCCAGCAGCCAAAGGACAGGGGGAGGTTACGAGCAGTACTTC. It translates to CASSQRTGGGYEQYF.